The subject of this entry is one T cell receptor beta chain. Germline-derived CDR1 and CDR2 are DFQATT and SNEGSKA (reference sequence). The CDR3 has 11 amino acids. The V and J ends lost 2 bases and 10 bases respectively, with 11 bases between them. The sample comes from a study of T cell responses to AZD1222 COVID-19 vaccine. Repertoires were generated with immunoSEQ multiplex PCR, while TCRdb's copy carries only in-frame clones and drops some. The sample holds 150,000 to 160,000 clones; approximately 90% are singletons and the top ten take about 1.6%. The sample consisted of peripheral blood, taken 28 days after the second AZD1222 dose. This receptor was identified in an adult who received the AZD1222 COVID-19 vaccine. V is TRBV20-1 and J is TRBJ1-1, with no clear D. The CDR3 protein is CSARIGWGAFF. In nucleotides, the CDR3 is TGCAGTGCTAGAATAGGGTGGGGAGCTTTCTTT.